A few counts support the clone carrying this T cell receptor (beta chain). It was template switching that added a universal primer site, and there were unique molecular identifiers on the cDNA. TCRdb recomputed calls from the 5' RACE reads with MiXCR, one row per CDR3 protein. The data show a few hundred thousand distinct CDR3 sequences, with around 9.6% seen just once and 2.5% to 3.5% held by the top ten. This entry is derived from a study of identical twins. V was trimmed by 5 bases and J by 5 bases, leaving 24 bases between them. Germline-derived CDR1 and CDR2 are DFQATT and SNEGSKA (reference sequence). The CDR3 is 16 residues long. The data were also submitted as part of a second study, on yellow fever vaccine responses in identical twins.

The sequence was obtained from a woman younger than 35 in good health. The sequenced material came from PBMCs. The rearrangement uses TRBV20-1 and TRBJ2-5; D possibly corresponds to TRBD2 (6 bases). The CDR3 region has the DNA TGCAGTGCTTTTCCAGCGACTAGGGAATTTAGGGAGACCCAGTACTTC. It specifies CSAFPATREFRETQYF.